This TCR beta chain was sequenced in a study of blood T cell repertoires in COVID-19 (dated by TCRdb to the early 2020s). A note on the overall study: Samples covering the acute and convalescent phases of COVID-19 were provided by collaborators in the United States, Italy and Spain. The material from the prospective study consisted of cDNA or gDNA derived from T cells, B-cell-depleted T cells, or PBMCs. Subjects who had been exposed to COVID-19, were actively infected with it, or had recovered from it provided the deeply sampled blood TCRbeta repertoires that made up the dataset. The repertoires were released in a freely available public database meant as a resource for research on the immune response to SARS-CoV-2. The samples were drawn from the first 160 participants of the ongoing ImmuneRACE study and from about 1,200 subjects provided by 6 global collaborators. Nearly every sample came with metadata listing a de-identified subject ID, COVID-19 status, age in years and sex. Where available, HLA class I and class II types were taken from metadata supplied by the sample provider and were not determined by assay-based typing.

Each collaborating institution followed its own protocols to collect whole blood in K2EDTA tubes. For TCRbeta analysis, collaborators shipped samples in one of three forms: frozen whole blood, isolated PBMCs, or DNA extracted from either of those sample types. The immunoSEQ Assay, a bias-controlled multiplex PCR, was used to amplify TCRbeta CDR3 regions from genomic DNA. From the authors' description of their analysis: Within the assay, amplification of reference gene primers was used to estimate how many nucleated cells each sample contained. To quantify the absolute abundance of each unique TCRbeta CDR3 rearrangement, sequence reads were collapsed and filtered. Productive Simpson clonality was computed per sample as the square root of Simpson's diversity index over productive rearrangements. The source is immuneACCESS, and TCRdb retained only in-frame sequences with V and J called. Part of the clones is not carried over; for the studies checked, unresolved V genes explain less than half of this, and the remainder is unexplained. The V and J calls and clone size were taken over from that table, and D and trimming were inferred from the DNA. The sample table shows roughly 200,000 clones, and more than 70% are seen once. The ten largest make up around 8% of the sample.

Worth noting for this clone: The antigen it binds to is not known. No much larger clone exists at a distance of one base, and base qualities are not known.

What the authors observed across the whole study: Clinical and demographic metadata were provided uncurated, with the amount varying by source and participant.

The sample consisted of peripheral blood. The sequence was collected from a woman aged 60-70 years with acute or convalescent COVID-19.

The bases are TGTGCCAGTAGTATAGGTGGACTAGTTGCGGATACGCAGTATTTT. It specifies CASSIGGLVADTQYF. The sequence joins TRBV19 to TRBJ2-3, with 7 bases in between that match TRBD2. V is trimmed back by 1 base and J by 6 bases, and the junction contains 7 bases that no gene match accounts for. CDR3 length: 15 amino acids, cysteine to phenylalanine. Left in the record is the CDR3 DNA by itself, 45 bases read in frame from the first base. CDR1 and CDR2 (LNHDA, SQIVND) derive from the germline V gene (reference sequence).